The 22 T cell receptor beta chains given below trace back to one sample, sequenced in a study of beta chain features in type 1 diabetes. Study-wide findings and caveats: A moderate, significant TCRB CDR3 shortening appeared in type 1 diabetes across four CD4+ subsets.

Expressed TCRB transcripts were sequenced because the entire RNA isolate underwent reverse transcription. Measured with immunoSEQ multiplex PCR; TCRdb has only the in-frame clones, and not every one. The table lists about 160,000 clones, roughly 60% of them singletons. Their cognate antigens are unknown. Sequencing input: naive CD4+ T cells from blood. The receptor set was obtained from a young man with type 1 diabetes.

This clone appeared a few times. The rearrangement links TRBV14 to TRBJ2-7, with 7 bases aligning to TRBD1. Germline loops: CDR1 SGHDN, CDR2 FVKESK. The V and J ends lost 6 bases and 7 bases, in that order; junction bases with no gene match: 9. CDR3 size: 13 residues. The CDR3, as DNA: TGTGCCAGCAGGCGAACAGGGGTGAGAGAGCAGTACTTC. It specifies CASRRTGVREQYF.

This rearrangement joins TRBV30 to TRBJ2-1; maybe TRBD2 (5 bases). Deletions cut 4 bases from V and 9 bases from J, with 10 bases between. The length of the CDR3 is 11 residues. Germline V gene sequence: CDR1 GTSNPN, CDR2 SVGIG (reference sequence). The CDR3 loop is CAWTLAFEQFF. DNA of the CDR3: TGTGCCTGGACTCTAGCATTTGAGCAGTTCTTC.

The chain is built from TRBV11-2 and TRBJ2-5; 8 bases align to TRBD2. The CDR3 contains 14 residues. V dropped 4 bases and J dropped 3; count of bases not matched to a gene: 4. The V gene's germline CDR1 is SGHAT and CDR2 FQNNGV. The DNA of the CDR3 is TGTGCCAGCAGCTACGCGGGACTAGAAGAGACCCAGTACTTC. Translation: CASSYAGLEETQYF.

The count of this clone is one. The V and J genes are TRBV4-1 and TRBJ1-6; D is uncertain. The CDR3 totals 14 residues. Germline CDR1 and CDR2: MGHRA and YSYEKL. The V end lost 0 bases, the J end lost 13 bases, and 13 bases lay between the germline ends. DNA of the CDR3: TGCGCCAGCAGCCAAGATCTGGGATCCTGGCCCCTCCACTTT. Protein: CASSQDLGSWPLHF.

The chain recombines TRBV4-3 with TRBJ1-4; D may be TRBD1 (5 bases). The ends were cut back, 1 base at V and 8 bases at J, with 14 bases in the middle. The CDR3 is made up of 15 amino acids. Germline V gives CDR1 LGHNA, CDR2 YSLEER. The CDR3 DNA follows: TGCGCCAGCAGCCAAGTTTTGGAGGGGAGGGAAAAACTGTTTTTT. Amino acid sequence: CASSQVLEGREKLFF.

In its sample, this clone was seen once. The chain joins TRBV7-2 to TRBJ2-1; D is unresolved. The germline CDR1 and CDR2 sequences are SGHTA and FQGNSA. The ends were cut back, 2 bases at V and 5 bases at J, with 16 bases in the middle. The CDR3 is 16 amino acids. In DNA, the CDR3 is TGTGCCAGCAGCTTAAGGCCTACGACCTTTGACAATGAGCAGTTCTTC. Translating it yields CASSLRPTTFDNEQFF.

The chain carries TRBV7-2 and TRBJ2-7, with no clear D. V lost 3 bases and J 6 bases, leaving 9 bases between the germline ends. This CDR3 has 12 residues. Germline V lookup: CDR1 SGHTA, CDR2 FQGNSA. The CDR3 protein is CASSFGSREQYF. CDR3 in DNA: TGTGCCAGCAGCTTCGGGTCGCGCGAGCAGTACTTC.

This clone was picked up a small number of times. V and J are TRBV29-1 and TRBJ1-1, with D uncertain. Trimming shortened V by 4 bases and J by 1 base, and 10 bases separated the two germline ends. CDR1 and CDR2 from the germline V gene are SQVTM and ANQGSEA. The CDR3 is made up of 13 amino acids. CDR3 bases: TGCAGCGTTGGTCGTTTAGGGAACACTGAAGCTTTCTTT. This encodes CSVGRLGNTEAFF.

The chain combines TRBV6-5 with TRBJ1-4, with unresolved D. V lost 6 bases, J lost 6 bases, and 14 bases lay in between. The germline V gene has CDR1 MNHEY and CDR2 SVGAGI. The CDR3 runs 14 residues. CDR3 amino acids: CASRSHNRDEKLFF. The CDR3 DNA reads as TGTGCCAGCAGGTCACACAATAGGGATGAAAAACTGTTTTTT.

This clone was observed a handful of times. V is TRBV30 and J is TRBJ2-5; D unresolved. The end of the DNA is better explained by TRBJ2-7, so the J call may be wrong. CDR3 size: 11 residues. Looked up from germline, CDR1 is GTSNPN and CDR2 is SVGIG (reference sequence). The chain's CDR3 is CAWSVAYEQYF. In DNA form, the CDR3 reads TGTGCCTGGAGTGTAGCTTACGAGCAGTACTTC.

The rearrangement uses TRBV28 and TRBJ1-1, with D tentatively TRBD1 (6 bases). With 8 bases removed from V and 4 bases from J, the gap between germline ends came to 20 bases. Per the germline V gene, CDR1 is MDHEN and CDR2 is SYDVKM. This CDR3 is 15 amino acids long. CDR3 nucleotides: TGTGCCAGCGGACATGGATGGGGGCAGGGCACTGAAGCTTTCTTT. The encoded protein is CASGHGWGQGTEAFF. The whole variable domain, filled in from reference TRBV28 and TRBJ1-1, reads DVKVTQSSRYLVKRTGEKVFLECVQDMDHENMFWYRQDPGLGLRLIYFSYDVKMKEKGDIPEGYSVSREKKERFSLILESASTNQTSMYLCASGHGWGQGTEAFFGQGTRLTVV.

About this clone: This sample also contains other DNA sequences that code for the same CDR3. The rearrangement links TRBV7-9 to TRBJ2-5; TRBD2 is a possible D gene (5 bases). The V gene's germline CDR1 is SEHNR and CDR2 FQNEAQ (reference sequence). The CDR3 is made up of 13 amino acids. V was shortened by 2 bases and J by 3 bases, with 7 bases between the two germline ends. This CDR3 is CASSLFGEETQYF. CDR3 sequence (DNA): TGTGCCAGCAGCTTATTCGGGGAAGAGACCCAGTACTTC.

The CDR3 DNA is TGTGCCAGCAGTGAATTCCGGCTCGAGTACGAGCAGTACTTC. Protein sequence: CASSEFRLEYEQYF. This chain links TRBV25-1 with TRBJ2-7; D is unresolved. Germline assignment: CDR1 MGHDK and CDR2 SYGVNS. V was cut by 1 base and J by 4 bases, with 11 bases left in between. The CDR3 spans 14 residues.

The chain couples TRBV13 to TRBJ2-3; 14 positions agree with TRBD2. V was pared by 3 bases and J by 6 bases, with 5 bases of the junction left unmatched. CDR3 length: 16 amino acids. The germline V gene encodes CDR1 PRHDT and CDR2 FYEKMQ (reference sequence). The CDR3 DNA sequence: TGTGCCAGCAGCTTGGGGACTAGCGGGGGAGCCGATACGCAGTATTTT. Translation gives CASSLGTSGGADTQYF.

The rearrangement uses TRBV7-2 and TRBJ2-4; D is perhaps TRBD1 (5 bases). There are 16 residues in the CDR3. Germline V gene lookup returns CDR1 SGHTA and CDR2 FQGNSA. V was clipped by 2 bases and J by 16 bases, with 27 bases between them. The CDR3 loop is CASSLYSPVEAGRHYF. DNA of the CDR3: TGTGCCAGCAGCTTATATTCCCCCGTAGAAGCAGGGCGGCATTACTTC.

The chain is built from TRBV15 and TRBJ1-1; possibly TRBD1 for D (6 bases). In germline, CDR1 is LNHNV, CDR2 YYDKDF (reference sequence). The CDR3 covers 15 residues. Trimming took 0 bases from V and 2 from J, leaving 10 bases between them. The CDR3 DNA is TGTGCCACCAGCAGAGAAAACAGGGCTAACACTGAAGCTTTCTTT. Amino acid sequence: CATSRENRANTEAFF.

This chain links TRBV25-1 with TRBJ2-1; TRBD1 matches 9 bases. From germline, CDR1 is MGHDK and CDR2 SYGVNS. The V gene end was trimmed by 4 bases and the J gene end by 8 bases; junction bases not matched to a gene: 3. This CDR3 is 13 amino acids long. The CDR3 region is CASSGDRADEQFF. The CDR3 DNA follows: TGTGCCAGCAGTGGGGACAGGGCAGATGAGCAGTTCTTC.

V is TRBV19 and J is TRBJ2-6; D remains unclear. The CDR3 is 16 amino acids. Between the trimmed V and J ends, which lost 4 bases and 0 bases, there was a span of 10 bases. Per germline, CDR1 LNHDA and CDR2 SQIVND (reference sequence). CDR3 sequence: CASSTFRVSGANVLTF. The CDR3 DNA sequence: TGTGCCAGTAGTACCTTCCGGGTCTCTGGGGCCAACGTCCTGACTTTC.

This clone has more than one count but fewer than ten. V usage is TRBV7-9 and J usage is TRBJ2-1, with TRBD1 matching over 8 bases. CDR1 is SEHNR, CDR2 FQNEAQ, per germline (reference sequence). The CDR3 has 12 residues. The trim removed 8 bases at V and 6 bases at J, leaving 3 bases unmatched. This chain's CDR3 is CASLTGVNEQFF. CDR3 sequence (DNA): TGTGCCAGCTTGACAGGGGTCAATGAGCAGTTCTTC.

The V and J genes are TRBV28 and TRBJ2-3; D gene unclear. V lost 7 bases, J lost 7 bases, and 18 bases lay in between. The CDR3 consists of 14 residues. Germline V lookup: CDR1 MDHEN, CDR2 SYDVKM. The CDR3 region has the DNA TGTGCCAGCACTCCAGGACGGAGACTTTATACGCAGTATTTT. Translation: CASTPGRRLYTQYF. Full variable domain (rest looked up from reference TRBV28 and TRBJ2-3): DVKVTQSSRYLVKRTGEKVFLECVQDMDHENMFWYRQDPGLGLRLIYFSYDVKMKEKGDIPEGYSVSREKKERFSLILESASTNQTSMYLCASTPGRRLYTQYFGPGTRLTVL.

The table lists this clone with a count of one. V gene TRBV29-1 combines with J gene TRBJ1-2, with a weak D call TRBD1 (5 bases). V was clipped by 4 bases and J by 8 bases, with 11 bases between them. Germline CDR1 SQVTM, CDR2 ANQGSEA. The CDR3 runs to 11 residues. The CDR3 reads CSVAGQSGYTF. The CDR3 DNA follows: TGCAGCGTTGCAGGACAATCCGGCTACACCTTC. The whole variable domain, remainder taken from reference TRBV29-1 and TRBJ1-2, is SAVISQKPSRDICQRGTSLTIQCQVDSQVTMMFWYRQQPGQSLTLIATANQGSEATYESGFVIDKFPISRPNLTFSTLTVSNMSPEDSSIYLCSVAGQSGYTFGSGTRLTVV.

This chain connects TRBV6-6 to TRBJ2-7; TRBD1 is a possible D gene (7 bases). CDR1 MNHNY and CDR2 SVGAGI come from the germline V gene (reference sequence). The CDR3 runs 14 residues. Trimming removed 2 bases from V and 5 bases from J, with 13 bases in between. In DNA, the CDR3 is TGTGCCAGCAGTTACCAAGGGGGCGGGAACGAGCAGTACTTC. It yields the protein CASSYQGGGNEQYF.